This T cell receptor (beta chain) was recovered during a study of blood T cell repertoires in COVID-19. Looking at the study overall: Italy, Spain and the United States were the sources of the convalescent and acute COVID-19 samples.

This CDR3 is built from 13 residues. Looked up from germline, CDR1 is SEHNR and CDR2 is FQNEAQ (reference sequence). The V end was cut by 2 bases, the J end by 5 bases, with 10 bases between. Repertoires were generated with immunoSEQ multiplex PCR, while TCRdb's copy carries only in-frame clones and drops some. The table shows 25,000 to 35,000 clones, with around 85% occurring only once. The V gene is TRBV7-9, the J gene TRBJ2-7; a possible D gene is TRBD1 (5 bases). The sequenced material came from peripheral blood. The TCR sequence derives from a human donor in a cohort sampled during active COVID-19. CDR3 nucleotides: TGTGCCAGCAGCTTATTATTAGGGGACGAGCAGTACTTC. Protein product: CASSLLLGDEQYF.